The clone carrying this TCR beta chain was recorded at least ten times. The target antigen is unknown. The data were obtained in a study of metastatic and nonmetastatic thyroid tumors. Overall study results and limits: Reported TCR beta diversity, measured in blood and tumor, was significantly higher for malignant thyroid tumors than for benign nodules.

The entire patient cohort was treatment-naive prior to thyroid surgery. Germline V CDR1 and CDR2: MDHEN, SYDVKM. This CDR3 spans 16 amino acids. V lost 7 bases and J 4 bases, leaving 22 bases between the germline ends. TCRdb reassembled clones from the PCR reads with MiXCR. Of approximately 90,000 clones in the sample, roughly an eighth are singletons; the top ten hold approximately 10%. The sample taken for sequencing was blood. This receptor was identified in a female donor with papillary thyroid cancer or a benign thyroid nodule (not recorded which). Some clones in this sample may be carry-over from other donors' samples. J is TRBJ1-2 and V is TRBV28; D uncertain. The CDR3 DNA reads as TGTGCCAGCACCCCTTGGAGCCTAAGACGGAGCTATGGCTACACCTTC. Encoded protein: CASTPWSLRRSYGYTF.